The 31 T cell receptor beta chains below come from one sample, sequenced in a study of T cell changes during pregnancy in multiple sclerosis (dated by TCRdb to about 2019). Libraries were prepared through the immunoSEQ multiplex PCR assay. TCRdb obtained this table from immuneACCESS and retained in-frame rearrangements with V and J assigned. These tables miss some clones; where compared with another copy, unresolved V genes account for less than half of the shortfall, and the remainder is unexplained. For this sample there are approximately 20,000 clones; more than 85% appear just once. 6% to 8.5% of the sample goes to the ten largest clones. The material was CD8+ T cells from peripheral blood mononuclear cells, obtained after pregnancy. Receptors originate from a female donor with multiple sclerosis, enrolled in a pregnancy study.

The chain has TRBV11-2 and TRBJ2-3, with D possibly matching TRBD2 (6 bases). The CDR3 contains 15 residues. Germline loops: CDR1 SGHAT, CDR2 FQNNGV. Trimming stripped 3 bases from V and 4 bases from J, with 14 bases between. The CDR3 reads CASSFMTRGADTQYF. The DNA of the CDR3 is TGTGCCAGCAGCTTCATGACTAGGGGCGCAGATACGCAGTATTTT.

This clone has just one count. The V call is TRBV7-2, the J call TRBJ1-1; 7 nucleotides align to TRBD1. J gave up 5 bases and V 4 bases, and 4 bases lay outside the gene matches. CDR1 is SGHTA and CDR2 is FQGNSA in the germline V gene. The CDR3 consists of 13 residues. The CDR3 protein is CASSWGQLTEAFF. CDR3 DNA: TGTGCCAGCAGCTGGGGACAGTTAACTGAAGCTTTCTTT.

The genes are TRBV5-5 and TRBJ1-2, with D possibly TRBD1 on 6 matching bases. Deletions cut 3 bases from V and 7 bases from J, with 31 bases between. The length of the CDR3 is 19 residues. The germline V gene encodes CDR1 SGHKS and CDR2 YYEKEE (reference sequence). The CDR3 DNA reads TGTGCCAGCAGCTCGGGACATAGGGCTACAGGCCCGGCCCCCCGTGGCTACACCTTC. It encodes CASSSGHRATGPAPRGYTF.

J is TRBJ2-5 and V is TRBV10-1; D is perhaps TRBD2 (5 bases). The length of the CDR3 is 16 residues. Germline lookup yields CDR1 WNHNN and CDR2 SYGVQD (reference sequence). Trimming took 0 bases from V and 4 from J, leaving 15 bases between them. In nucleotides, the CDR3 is TGCGCCAGCAGTGAGTCGACCGAAGGAGGCAGAGAGACCCAGTACTTC. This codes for CASSESTEGGRETQYF.

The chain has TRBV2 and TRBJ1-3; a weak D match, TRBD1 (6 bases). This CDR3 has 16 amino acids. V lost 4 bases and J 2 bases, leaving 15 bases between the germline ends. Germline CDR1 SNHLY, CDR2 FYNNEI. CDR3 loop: CASSGYREGAGNTIYF. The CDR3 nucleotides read TGTGCCAGCAGTGGATACAGGGAAGGAGCTGGAAACACCATATATTTT.

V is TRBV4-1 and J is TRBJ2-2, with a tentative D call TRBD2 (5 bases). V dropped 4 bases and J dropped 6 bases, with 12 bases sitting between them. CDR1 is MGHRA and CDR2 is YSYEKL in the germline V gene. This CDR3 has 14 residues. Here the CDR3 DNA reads TGCGCCAGCAGCCGGGAGCTGCCGGCCGGGGAGCTGTTTTTT. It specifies CASSRELPAGELFF.

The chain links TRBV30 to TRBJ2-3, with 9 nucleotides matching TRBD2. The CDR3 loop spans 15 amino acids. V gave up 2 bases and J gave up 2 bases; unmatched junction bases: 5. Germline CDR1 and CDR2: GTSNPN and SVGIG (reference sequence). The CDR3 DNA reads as TGTGCCTGGAGTAGTCTAGCGGGATTCACAGATACGCAGTATTTT. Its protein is CAWSSLAGFTDTQYF.

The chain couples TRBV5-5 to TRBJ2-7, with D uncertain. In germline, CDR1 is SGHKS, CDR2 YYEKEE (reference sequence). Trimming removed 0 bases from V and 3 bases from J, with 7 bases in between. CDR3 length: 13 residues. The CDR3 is CASSLGQYYEQYF. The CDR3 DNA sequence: TGTGCCAGCAGCTTGGGCCAGTACTACGAGCAGTACTTC.

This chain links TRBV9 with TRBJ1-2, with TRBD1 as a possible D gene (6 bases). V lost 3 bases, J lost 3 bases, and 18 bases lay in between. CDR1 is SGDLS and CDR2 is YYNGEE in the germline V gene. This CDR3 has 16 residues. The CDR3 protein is CASSAIQGYFDYGYTF. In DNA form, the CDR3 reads TGTGCCAGCAGCGCAATACAGGGCTACTTTGACTATGGCTACACCTTC. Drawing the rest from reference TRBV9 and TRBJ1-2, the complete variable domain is DSGVTQTPKHLITATGQRVTLRCSPRSGDLSVYWYQQSLDQGLQFLIQYYNGEERAKGNILERFSAQQFPDLHSELNLSSLELGDSALYFCASSAIQGYFDYGYTFGSGTRLTVV.

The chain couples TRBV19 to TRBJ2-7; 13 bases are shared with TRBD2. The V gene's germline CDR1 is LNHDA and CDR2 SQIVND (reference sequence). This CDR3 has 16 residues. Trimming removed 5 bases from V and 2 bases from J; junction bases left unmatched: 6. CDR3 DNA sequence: TGTGCCAGTAGTTTCCGAGGGACTAGCGGGACCTACGAGCAGTACTTC. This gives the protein CASSFRGTSGTYEQYF. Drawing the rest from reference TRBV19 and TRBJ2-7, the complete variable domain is DGGITQSPKYLFRKEGQNVTLSCEQNLNHDAMYWYRQDPGQGLRLIYYSQIVNDFQKGDIAEGYSVSREKKESFPLTVTSAQKNPTAFYLCASSFRGTSGTYEQYFGPGTRLTVT.

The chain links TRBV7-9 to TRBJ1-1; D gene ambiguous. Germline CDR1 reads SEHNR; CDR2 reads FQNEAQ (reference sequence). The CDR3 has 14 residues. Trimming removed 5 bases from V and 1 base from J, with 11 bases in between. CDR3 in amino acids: CASSPPAGNTEAFF. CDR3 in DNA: TGTGCCAGCAGCCCCCCGGCGGGGAACACTGAAGCTTTCTTT. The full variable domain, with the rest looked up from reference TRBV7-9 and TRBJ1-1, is DTGVSQNPRHKITKRGQNVTFRCDPISEHNRLYWYRQTLGQGPEFLTYFQNEAQLEKSRLLSDRFSAERPKGSFSTLEIQRTEQGDSAMYLCASSPPAGNTEAFFGQGTRLTVV.

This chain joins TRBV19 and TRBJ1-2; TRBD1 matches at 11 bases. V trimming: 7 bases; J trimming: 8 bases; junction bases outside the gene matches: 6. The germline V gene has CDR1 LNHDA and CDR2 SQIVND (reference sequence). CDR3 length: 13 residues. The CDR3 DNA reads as TGTGCCAGTACGGACAGGGGGCAGTGGGGCTACACCTTC. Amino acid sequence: CASTDRGQWGYTF.

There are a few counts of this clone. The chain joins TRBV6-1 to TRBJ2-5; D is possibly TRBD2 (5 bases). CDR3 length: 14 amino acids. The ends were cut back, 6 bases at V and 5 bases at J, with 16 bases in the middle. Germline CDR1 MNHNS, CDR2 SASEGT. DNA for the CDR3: TGTGCCAGCAGAGGCCCACTAGATTCGGAGACCCAGTACTTC. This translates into CASRGPLDSETQYF.

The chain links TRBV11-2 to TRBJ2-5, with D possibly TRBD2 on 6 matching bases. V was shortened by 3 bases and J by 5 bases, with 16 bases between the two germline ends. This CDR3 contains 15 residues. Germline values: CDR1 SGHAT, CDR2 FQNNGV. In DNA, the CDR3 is TGTGCCAGCAGCTTGTTCGTCGGCGGGATCGAGACCCAGTACTTC. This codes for CASSLFVGGIETQYF.

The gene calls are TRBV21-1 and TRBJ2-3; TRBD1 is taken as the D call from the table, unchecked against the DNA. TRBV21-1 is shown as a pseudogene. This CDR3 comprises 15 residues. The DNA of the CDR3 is TGTGCCAGCAGCAAAGCGTGGGACAGGGCAGATACGCAGTATTTT. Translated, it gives CASSKAWDRADTQYF.

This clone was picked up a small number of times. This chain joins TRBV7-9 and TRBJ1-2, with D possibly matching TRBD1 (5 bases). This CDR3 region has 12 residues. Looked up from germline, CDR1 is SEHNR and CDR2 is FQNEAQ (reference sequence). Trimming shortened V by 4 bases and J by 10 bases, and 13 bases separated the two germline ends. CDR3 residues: CASSWGTRDYTF. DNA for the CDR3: TGTGCCAGCAGCTGGGGGACTCGTGACTACACCTTC.

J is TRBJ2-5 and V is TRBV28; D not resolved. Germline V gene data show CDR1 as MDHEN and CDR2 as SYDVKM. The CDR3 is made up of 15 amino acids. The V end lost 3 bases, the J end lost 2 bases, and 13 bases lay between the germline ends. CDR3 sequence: CASSLRLDFQETQYF. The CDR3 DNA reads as TGTGCCAGCAGTTTGAGGCTAGATTTTCAAGAGACCCAGTACTTC.

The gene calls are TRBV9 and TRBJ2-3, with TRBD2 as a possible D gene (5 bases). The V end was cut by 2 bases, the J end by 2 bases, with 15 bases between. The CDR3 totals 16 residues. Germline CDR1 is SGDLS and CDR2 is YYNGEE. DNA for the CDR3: TGTGCCAGCAGCGTCGAAACGAGCGGAGCCACAGATACGCAGTATTTT. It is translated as CASSVETSGATDTQYF.

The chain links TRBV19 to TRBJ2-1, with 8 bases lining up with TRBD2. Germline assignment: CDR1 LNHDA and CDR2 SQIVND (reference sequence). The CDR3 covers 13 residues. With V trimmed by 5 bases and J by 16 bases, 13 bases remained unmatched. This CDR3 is CASSLGSGGDPFF. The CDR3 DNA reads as TGTGCCAGTAGTCTCGGAAGCGGGGGCGACCCCTTCTTC.

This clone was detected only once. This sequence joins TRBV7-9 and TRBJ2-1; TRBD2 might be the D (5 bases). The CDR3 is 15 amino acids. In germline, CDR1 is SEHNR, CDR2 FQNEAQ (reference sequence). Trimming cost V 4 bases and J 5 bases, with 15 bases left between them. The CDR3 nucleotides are TGTGCCAGCAGCTCAACTAGTTTGTCAAACAATGAGCAGTTCTTC. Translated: CASSSTSLSNNEQFF.

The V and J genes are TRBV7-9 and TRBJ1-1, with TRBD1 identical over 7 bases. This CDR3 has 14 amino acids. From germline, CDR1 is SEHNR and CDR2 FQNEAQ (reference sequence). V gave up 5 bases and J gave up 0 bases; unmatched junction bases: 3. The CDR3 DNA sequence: TGTGCCAGCAGCCTGGGACAGTTGAACACTGAAGCTTTCTTT. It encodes CASSLGQLNTEAFF.

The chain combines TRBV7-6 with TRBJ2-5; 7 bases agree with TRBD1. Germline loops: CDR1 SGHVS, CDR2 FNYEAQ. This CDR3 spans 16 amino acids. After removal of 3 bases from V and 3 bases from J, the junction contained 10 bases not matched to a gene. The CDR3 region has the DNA TGTGCCAGCAGCTTTGACCCCCCTACAGGGGAAGAGACCCAGTACTTC. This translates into CASSFDPPTGEETQYF.

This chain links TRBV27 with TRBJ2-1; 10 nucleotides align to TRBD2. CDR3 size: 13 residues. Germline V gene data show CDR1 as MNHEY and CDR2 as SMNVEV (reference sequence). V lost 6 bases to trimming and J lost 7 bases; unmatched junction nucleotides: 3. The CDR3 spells CASRAGGPNEQFF. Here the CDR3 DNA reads TGTGCCAGCAGAGCGGGAGGGCCTAATGAGCAGTTCTTC.

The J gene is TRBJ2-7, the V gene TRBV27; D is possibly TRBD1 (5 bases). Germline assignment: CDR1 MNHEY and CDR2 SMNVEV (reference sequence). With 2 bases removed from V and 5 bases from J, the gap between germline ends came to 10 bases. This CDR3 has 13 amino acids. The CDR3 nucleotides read TGTGCCAGCAGTTTAGGGGCTTGGAACGAGCAGTACTTC. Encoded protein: CASSLGAWNEQYF.

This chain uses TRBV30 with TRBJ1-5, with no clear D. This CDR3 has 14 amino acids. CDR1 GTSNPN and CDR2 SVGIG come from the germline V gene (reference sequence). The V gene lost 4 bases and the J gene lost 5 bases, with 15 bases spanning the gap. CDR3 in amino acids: CAWTPGEKYQPQHF. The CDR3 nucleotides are TGTGCCTGGACGCCGGGAGAAAAATATCAGCCCCAGCATTTT.

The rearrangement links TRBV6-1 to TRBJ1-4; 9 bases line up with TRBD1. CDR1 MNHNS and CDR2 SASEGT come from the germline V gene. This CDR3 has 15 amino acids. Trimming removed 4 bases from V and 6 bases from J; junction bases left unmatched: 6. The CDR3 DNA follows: TGTGCCAGCAGTGTCTTACAGGGGGCCGATGAAAAACTGTTTTTT. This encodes CASSVLQGADEKLFF.

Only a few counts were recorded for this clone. DNA for the CDR3: TGTGCCAGCAGTTGGGCAGGGGAGTACGAGCAGTACTTC. Translation gives CASSWAGEYEQYF. This chain links TRBV27 with TRBJ2-7; D is perhaps TRBD1 (6 bases). This CDR3 spans 13 amino acids. Trimming removed 4 bases at V and 4 bases at J, with 11 bases between. Germline V gene sequence: CDR1 MNHEY, CDR2 SMNVEV (reference sequence).

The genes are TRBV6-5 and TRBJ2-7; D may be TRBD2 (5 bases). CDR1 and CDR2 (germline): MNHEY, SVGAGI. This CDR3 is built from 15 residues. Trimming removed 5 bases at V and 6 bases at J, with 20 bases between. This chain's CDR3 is CASSRPGLTGSEQYF. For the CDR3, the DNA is TGTGCCAGCAGTCGCCCGGGATTGACGGGCTCCGAGCAGTACTTC.

CDR3 bases: TGTGCCAGCAGCTTTTCGGACTTCAAAAACATTCAGTACTTC. It yields the protein CASSFSDFKNIQYF. The genes are TRBV7-2 and TRBJ2-4; possible D gene TRBD2, 5 bases. Germline V gene lookup returns CDR1 SGHTA and CDR2 FQGNSA. V was shortened by 3 bases and J by 3 bases, with 9 bases between the two germline ends. The CDR3 consists of 14 residues.

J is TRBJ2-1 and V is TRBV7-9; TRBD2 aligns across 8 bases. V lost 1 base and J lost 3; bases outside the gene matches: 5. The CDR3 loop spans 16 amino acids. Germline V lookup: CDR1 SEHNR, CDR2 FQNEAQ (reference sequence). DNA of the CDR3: TGTGCCAGCAGCTTAGATGCGGGAGGCTTCTACAATGAGCAGTTCTTC. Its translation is CASSLDAGGFYNEQFF.

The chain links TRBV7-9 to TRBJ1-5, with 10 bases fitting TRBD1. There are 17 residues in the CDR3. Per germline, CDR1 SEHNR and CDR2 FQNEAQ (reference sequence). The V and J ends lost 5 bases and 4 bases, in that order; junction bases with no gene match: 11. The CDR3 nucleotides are TGTGCCAGCAGCGAATTCCCGGGACAGGGGCTTAATCAGCCCCAGCATTTT. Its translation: CASSEFPGQGLNQPQHF. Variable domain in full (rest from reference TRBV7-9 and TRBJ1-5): DTGVSQNPRHKITKRGQNVTFRCDPISEHNRLYWYRQTLGQGPEFLTYFQNEAQLEKSRLLSDRFSAERPKGSFSTLEIQRTEQGDSAMYLCASSEFPGQGLNQPQHFGDGTRLSIL.